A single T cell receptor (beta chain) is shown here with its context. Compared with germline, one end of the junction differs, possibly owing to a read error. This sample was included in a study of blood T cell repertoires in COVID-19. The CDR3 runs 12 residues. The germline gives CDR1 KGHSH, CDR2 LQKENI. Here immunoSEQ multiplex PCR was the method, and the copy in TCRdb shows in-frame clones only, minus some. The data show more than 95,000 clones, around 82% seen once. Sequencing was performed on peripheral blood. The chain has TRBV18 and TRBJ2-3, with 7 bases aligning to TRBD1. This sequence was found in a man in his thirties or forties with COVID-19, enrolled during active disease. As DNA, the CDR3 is TGTGCCAGCTCCCCACAGGGGGATACGCAGTATTTT. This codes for CASSPQGDTQYF.